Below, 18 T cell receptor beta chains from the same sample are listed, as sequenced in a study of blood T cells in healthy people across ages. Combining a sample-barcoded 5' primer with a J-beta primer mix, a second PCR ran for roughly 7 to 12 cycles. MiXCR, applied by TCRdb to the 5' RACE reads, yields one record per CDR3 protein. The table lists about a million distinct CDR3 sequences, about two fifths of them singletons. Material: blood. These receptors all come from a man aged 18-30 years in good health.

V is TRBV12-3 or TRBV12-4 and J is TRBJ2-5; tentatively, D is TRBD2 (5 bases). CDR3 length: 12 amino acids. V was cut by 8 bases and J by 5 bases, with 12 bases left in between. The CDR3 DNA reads TGTGCCAGCCGCTCCCCGGGGGAGACCCAGTACTTC. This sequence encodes CASRSPGETQYF.

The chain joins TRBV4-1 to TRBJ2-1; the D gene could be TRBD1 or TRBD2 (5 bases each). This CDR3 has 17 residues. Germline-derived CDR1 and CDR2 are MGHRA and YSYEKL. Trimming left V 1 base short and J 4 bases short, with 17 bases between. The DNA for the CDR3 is TGCGCCAGCAGCCAAGGTGTGGTGGGGGTAAAGTACAATGAGCAGTTCTTC. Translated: CASSQGVVGVKYNEQFF.

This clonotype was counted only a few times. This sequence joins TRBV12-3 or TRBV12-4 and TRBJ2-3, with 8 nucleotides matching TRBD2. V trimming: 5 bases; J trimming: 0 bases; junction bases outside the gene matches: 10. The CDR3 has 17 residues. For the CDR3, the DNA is TGTGCCAGCAGTCACTTCGCCCGGGGGGGTAGCACAGATACGCAGTATTTT. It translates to CASSHFARGGSTDTQYF.

The CDR3 protein is CASSRRGASEETQYF. The DNA of the CDR3 is TGTGCCAGCAGCCGAAGGGGAGCTAGCGAAGAGACCCAGTACTTC. This chain connects TRBV7-2 to TRBJ2-5; TRBD2 is a possible D gene (6 bases). V lost 5 bases and J 3 bases, leaving 16 bases between the germline ends. The CDR3 sequence is 15 residues long. Germline V gene data show CDR1 as SGHTA and CDR2 as FQGNSA.

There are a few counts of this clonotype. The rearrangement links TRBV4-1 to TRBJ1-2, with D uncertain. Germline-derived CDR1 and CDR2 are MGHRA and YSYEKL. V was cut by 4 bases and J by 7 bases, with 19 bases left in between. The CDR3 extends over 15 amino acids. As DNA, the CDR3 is TGCGCCAGCAGCCTCAACGTGGGGTCACACACTGGCTACACCTTC. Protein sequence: CASSLNVGSHTGYTF.

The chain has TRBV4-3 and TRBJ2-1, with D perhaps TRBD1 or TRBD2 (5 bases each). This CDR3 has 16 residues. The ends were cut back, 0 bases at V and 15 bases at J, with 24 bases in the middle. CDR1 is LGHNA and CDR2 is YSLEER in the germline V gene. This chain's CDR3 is CASSQEGGQRARGLFF. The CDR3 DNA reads TGCGCCAGCAGCCAAGAAGGTGGACAAAGAGCTCGGGGCCTGTTCTTC.

The CDR3 is CASSPGASDKDTQYF. The CDR3, as DNA: TGTGCCAGCTCACCCGGAGCTTCCGATAAAGATACGCAGTATTTT. The chain has TRBV18 and TRBJ2-3; D not resolved. The V end lost 3 bases, the J end lost 5 bases, and 15 bases lay between the germline ends. The CDR3 sequence is 15 residues long. The V gene's germline CDR1 is KGHSH and CDR2 LQKENI. The entire variable domain, with the rest obtained from reference TRBV18 and TRBJ2-3, is as follows: NAGVMQNPRHLVRRRGQEARLRCSPMKGHSHVYWYRQLPEEGLKFMVYLQKENIIDESGMPKERFSAEFPKEGPSILRIQQVVRGDSAAYFCASSPGASDKDTQYFGPGTRLTVL.

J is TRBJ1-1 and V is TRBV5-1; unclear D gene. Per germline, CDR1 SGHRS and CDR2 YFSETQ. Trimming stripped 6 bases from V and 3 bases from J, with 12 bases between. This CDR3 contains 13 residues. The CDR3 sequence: CASNLRGDTEAFF. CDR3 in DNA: TGCGCCAGCAACTTACGGGGAGACACTGAAGCTTTCTTT.

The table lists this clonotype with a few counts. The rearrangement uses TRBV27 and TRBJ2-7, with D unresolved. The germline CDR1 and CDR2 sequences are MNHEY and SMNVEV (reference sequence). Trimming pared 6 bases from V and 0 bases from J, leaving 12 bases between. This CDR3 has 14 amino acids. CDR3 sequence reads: CASSLIPSSYEQYF. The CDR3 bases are TGTGCCAGCAGCCTTATACCGAGCTCCTACGAGCAGTACTTC.

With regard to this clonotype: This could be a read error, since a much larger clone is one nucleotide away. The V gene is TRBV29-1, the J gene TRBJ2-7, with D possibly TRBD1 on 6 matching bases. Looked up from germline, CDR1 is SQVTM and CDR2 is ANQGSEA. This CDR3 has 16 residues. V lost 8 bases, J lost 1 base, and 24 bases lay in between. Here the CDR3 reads CSIVLFEGGTSYEQYF. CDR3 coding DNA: TGCAGCATTGTCTTATTCGAAGGGGGTACATCCTACGAGCAGTACTTC.

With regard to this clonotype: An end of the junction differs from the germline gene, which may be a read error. The CDR3 DNA is TGTACCAGCAGTCCCGGACTCCGCTACGAGCAGTACTTC. Translation gives CTSSPGLRYEQYF. The rearrangement links TRBV6-2 or TRBV6-3 to TRBJ2-7, with D possibly TRBD2 on 5 matching bases. Germline values: CDR1 MNHEY, CDR2 SVGEGT. The CDR3 contains 13 residues.

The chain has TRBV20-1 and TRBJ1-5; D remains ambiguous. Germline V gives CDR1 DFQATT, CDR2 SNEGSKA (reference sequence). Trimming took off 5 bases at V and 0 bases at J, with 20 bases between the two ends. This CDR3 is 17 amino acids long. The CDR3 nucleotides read TGCAGTGCTGTCAGTGACACGGCAGGCCATAGCAATCAGCCCCAGCATTTT. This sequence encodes CSAVSDTAGHSNQPQHF.

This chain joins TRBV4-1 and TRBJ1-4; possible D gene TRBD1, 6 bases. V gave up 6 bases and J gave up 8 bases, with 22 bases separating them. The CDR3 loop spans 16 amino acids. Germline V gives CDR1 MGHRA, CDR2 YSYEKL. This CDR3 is CASRPGGTGREEKLFF. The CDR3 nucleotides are TGCGCCAGCAGACCTGGGGGTACAGGGCGGGAAGAAAAACTGTTTTTT.

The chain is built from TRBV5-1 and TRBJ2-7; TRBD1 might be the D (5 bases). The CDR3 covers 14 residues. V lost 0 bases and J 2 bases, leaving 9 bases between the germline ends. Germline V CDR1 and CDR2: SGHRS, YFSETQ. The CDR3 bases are TGCGCCAGCAGCTTGGGCTCAGGGACCTACGAGCAGTACTTC. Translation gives CASSLGSGTYEQYF.

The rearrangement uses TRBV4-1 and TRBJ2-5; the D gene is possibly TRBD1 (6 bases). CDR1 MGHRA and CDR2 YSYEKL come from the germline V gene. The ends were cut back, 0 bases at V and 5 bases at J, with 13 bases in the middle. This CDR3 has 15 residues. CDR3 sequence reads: CASSQDGGAGETQYF. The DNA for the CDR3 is TGCGCCAGCAGCCAAGATGGGGGCGCCGGGGAGACCCAGTACTTC.

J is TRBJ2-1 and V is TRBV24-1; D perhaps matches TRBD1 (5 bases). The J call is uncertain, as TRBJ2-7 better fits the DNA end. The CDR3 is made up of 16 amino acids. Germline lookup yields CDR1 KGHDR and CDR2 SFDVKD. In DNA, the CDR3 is TGTGCCACCAGTGATTCTACAGGTGCACTATACAATGAGCAGTACTTC. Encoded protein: CATSDSTGALYNEQYF.

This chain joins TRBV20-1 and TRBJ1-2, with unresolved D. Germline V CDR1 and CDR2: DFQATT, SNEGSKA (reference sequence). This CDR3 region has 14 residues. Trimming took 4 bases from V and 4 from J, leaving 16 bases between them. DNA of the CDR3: TGCAGTGCTAATCTTGGGCAGGCCCTCTATGGCTACACCTTC. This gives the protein CSANLGQALYGYTF.

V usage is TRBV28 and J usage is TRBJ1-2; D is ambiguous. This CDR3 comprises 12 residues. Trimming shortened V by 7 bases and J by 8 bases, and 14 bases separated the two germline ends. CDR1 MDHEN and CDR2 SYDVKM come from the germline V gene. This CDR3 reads CASTSESGGYTF. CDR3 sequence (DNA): TGTGCCAGCACCTCGGAGTCGGGGGGCTACACCTTC.